This T cell receptor (beta chain) originates from a study of cytomegalovirus exposure and HLA in healthy donors. Study-wide background: The roughly 120 million unique TCR beta sequences, from some 170 million T cells, were found by an earlier analysis. A preliminary data release comprised roughly 85 million unique TCRs obtained from HLA-typed donors.

This clone was recorded a few times. Its antigen is still unknown. PCR amplification relied on 60 Vbeta primers (plus 13 Jbeta primers). Sequenced by immunoSEQ multiplex PCR; TCRdb stores in-frame clones only, minus some. Altogether some 150,000 clones are present, approximately 8.9% being singletons, with the ten largest covering 5.5% to 8%. J gave up 4 bases and V 8 bases, and 6 bases lay outside the gene matches. The CDR3 spans 13 residues. Germline values: CDR1 SNHLY, CDR2 FYNNEI. Notes on the study in general: It was 150 to 200 TCR beta chains that were listed as cytomegalovirus-associated. Reportedly, cytomegalovirus status was diagnosed with high sensitivity and specificity.

The V call is TRBV2, the J call TRBJ1-2, with 8 bases that match TRBD1. This receptor was obtained from a woman between 35 and 50 years old in good health and CMV-seropositive. Sequencing was done on a sample of PBMCs. The DNA of the CDR3 is TGTGCCAGCTTAGGACAGGGCCGCTATGGCTACACCTTC. Encoded protein: CASLGQGRYGYTF.